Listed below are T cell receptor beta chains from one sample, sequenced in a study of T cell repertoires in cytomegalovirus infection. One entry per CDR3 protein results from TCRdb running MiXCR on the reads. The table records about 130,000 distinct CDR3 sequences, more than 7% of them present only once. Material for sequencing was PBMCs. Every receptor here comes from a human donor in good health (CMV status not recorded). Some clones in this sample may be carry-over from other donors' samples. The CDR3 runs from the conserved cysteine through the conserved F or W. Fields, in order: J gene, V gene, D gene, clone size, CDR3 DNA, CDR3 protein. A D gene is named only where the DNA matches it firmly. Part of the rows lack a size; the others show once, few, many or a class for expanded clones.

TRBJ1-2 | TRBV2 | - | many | TGTGCCAGGGGGACCGAAGGAAACTATGGCTACACCTTC | CARGTEGNYGYTF
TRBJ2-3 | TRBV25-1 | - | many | TGTGCCAGCAGTGAAGAATTAGATACGCAGTATTTT | CASSEELDTQYF
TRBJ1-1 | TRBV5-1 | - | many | TGCGCCAGCAGCTTGGCTTCGGGGCTGAACACTGAAGCTTTCTTT | CASSLASGLNTEAFF
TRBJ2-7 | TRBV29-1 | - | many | TGCAGCGTGGACCGGGACATTGCCGGCGGCGAGCAGTACTTC | CSVDRDIAGGEQYF
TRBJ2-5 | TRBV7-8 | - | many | TGTGCCAGCAGCCAACCGGCGACACGGGGAATCCAAGAGACCCAGTACTTC | CASSQPATRGIQETQYF
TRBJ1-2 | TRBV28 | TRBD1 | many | TGTGCCAGCATTCTAAGGCAAATGGGACAGGCAGGCTATGGCTACACCTTC | CASILRQMGQAGYGYTF
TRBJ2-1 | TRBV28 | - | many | TGTGCCAGCAGTTCTGCGGCGGGTGCCACTCGGCAGTTCTTC | CASSSAAGATRQFF
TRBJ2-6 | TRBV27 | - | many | TGTGCCAGCAGTCCGAAAAGCCCCATACAGGTCCTCTCTGGGGCCAACGTCCTGACTTTC | CASSPKSPIQVLSGANVLTF
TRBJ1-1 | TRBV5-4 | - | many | TGTGCCAGCACCTTGAGGGGCCCAAACACTGAAGCTTTCTTT | CASTLRGPNTEAFF
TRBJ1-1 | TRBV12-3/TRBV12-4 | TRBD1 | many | TGTGCCAGCAGTCCGGACAGGGGTTGGGCTGAAGCTTTCTTT | CASSPDRGWAEAFF
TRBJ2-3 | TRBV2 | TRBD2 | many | TGTGCCAGCAGTGAGGGGACTAGCGTCGGGACGACAGATACGCAGTATTTT | CASSEGTSVGTTDTQYF
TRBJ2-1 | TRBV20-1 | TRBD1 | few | TGCAGTGCTACCAAGACAGGGAATGAGCAGTTCTTC | CSATKTGNEQFF
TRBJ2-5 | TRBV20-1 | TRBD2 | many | TGCAGTGCTGGAAGCGGGGGCCCGGAGACCCAGTACTTC | CSAGSGGPETQYF
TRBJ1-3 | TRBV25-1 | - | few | TGTGCCAGCAGTGAATACGCCCCCGCCGGACGAAGTGGAAACACCATATATTTT | CASSEYAPAGRSGNTIYF
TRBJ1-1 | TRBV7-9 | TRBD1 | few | TGTGCCAGCAGCTTTACAGGGGGCGCGAGAGGAAACACTGAAGCTTTCTTT | CASSFTGGARGNTEAFF
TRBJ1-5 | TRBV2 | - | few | TGTGCCAGCAGGGGGTCAGGGGACAATCAGCCCCAGCATTTT | CASRGSGDNQPQHF
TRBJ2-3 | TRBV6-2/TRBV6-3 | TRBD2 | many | TGTGCCAGCAGTTACTTGAGCGGGGGAGCTACAGATACGCAGTATTTT | CASSYLSGGATDTQYF
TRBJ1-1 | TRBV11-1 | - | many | TGTGCCAGCAGCTCGCTCGGGGGCCAGAACACTGAAGCTTTCTTT | CASSSLGGQNTEAFF
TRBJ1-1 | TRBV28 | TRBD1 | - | TGTGCCAGCACCTTCCCGACAGGGGGAACTGAAGCTTTCTTT | CASTFPTGGTEAFF
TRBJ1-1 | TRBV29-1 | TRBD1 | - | TGCAGCACACGACAGGGAGAATACACTGAAGCTTTCTTT | CSTRQGEYTEAFF
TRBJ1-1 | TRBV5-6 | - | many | TGTGCCAGCAGCTACGGACCGAGCGGCACTGAAGCTTTCTTT | CASSYGPSGTEAFF
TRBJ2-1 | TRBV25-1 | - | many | TGTGCCAGCAGTGAATTTGCAGTCAAGCAGTTCTTC | CASSEFAVKQFF
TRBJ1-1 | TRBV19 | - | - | TGTGCCTCGAGGTCCGGGAACACTGAAGCTTTCTGG | CASRSGNTEAFW
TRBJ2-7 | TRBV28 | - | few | TGTGCCAGCAGTCCCCCTGGAGTTGGCTACGAGCAGTACTTC | CASSPPGVGYEQYF
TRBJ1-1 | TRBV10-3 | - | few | TGTGCCATCAGCCGGCTTAGGAACACTGAAGCTTTCTTT | CAISRLRNTEAFF
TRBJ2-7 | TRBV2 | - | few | TGTGCCAGCAGGGCGGGACGTAGCTCCTACGAGCAGTACTTC | CASRAGRSSYEQYF
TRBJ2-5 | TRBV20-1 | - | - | TGCAGTGCTCCCCGGACAGCATTCGATCTAGAGACCCAGTACTTC | CSAPRTAFDLETQYF
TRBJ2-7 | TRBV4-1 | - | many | TGTGCCAGCAGCCAAGTGACCGGGGGAGACGTTTCGCCCTACGAGCAGTACTTC | CASSQVTGGDVSPYEQYF
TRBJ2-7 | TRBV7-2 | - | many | TGTGCCAGCAACCGGGGGACAACTCAACAGTACTTC | CASNRGTTQQYF
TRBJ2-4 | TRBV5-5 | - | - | TGTGCCAGCAGGTCCCTAGCCAAAAACATTCAGTACTTC | CASRSLAKNIQYF
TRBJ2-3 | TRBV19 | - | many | TGTGCCAGTAGTGTGAACAGGGTTGATACGCAGTATTTT | CASSVNRVDTQYF
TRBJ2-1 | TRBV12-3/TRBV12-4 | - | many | TGTGCCAGCAGTCCTGGGGATACCCGAAGCTCCTACAATGAGCAGTTCTTC | CASSPGDTRSSYNEQFF
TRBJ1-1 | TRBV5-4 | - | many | TGTGCCAGCAGCAGCGGGACCACAGCCCTCACTGAAGCTTTCTTT | CASSSGTTALTEAFF
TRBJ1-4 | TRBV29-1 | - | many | TGCAGCGTCTCGGCCAGGGCAACTAATGAAAAACTGTTTTTT | CSVSARATNEKLFF
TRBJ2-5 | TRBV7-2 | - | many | TGTGCCAGCAGCTTTATCCCCCAAGAGACCCAGTACTTC | CASSFIPQETQYF
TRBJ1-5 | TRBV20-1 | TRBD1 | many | TGCAGTGCTCCGCATGGGTCTGACAGGGTGAGGTTTAGCAATCAGCCCCAGCATTTT | CSAPHGSDRVRFSNQPQHF
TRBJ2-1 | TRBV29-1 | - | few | TGCAGCGTTGAATCGGGGCAGACTTACTACAATGAGCAGTTCTTC | CSVESGQTYYNEQFF
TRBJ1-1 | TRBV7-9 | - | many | TGTGCCAGCAGCTCTGCGAACACTGAAGCTTTCTTT | CASSSANTEAFF
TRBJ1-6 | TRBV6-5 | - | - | TGTGCCAGCAGTTATCTGTCGGGAAGGGGGAGGAAGTCCTATAATTCACCCCTCCACTTT | CASSYLSGRGRKSYNSPLHF
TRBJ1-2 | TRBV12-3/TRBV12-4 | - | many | TGTGCCAGCAGTTTTATCCCGAACTATGGCTACACCTTC | CASSFIPNYGYTF
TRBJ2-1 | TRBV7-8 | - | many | TGTGCCACCACAGAGGGGGGGCAGCAGTTCTTC | CATTEGGQQFF
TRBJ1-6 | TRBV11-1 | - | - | TGTGCCAGCAGCTCTTCATTAAATTCACCCCTCCACTTT | CASSSSLNSPLHF
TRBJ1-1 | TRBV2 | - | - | TGTGCCAGCAGTCGCATGAGGGATTATACTGAAGCTTTCTTT | CASSRMRDYTEAFF
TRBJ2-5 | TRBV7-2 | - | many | TGTGCCAGCAGTTTCGACTTCGAGCCGCAAGAGACCCAGTACTTC | CASSFDFEPQETQYF
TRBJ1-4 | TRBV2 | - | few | TGTGCCAGCAGTGAACTCGGCGAAAAACTGTTTTTT | CASSELGEKLFF
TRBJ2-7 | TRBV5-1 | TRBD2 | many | TGCGCCAGCAGCTTGGGGACTAGCGGGGGGGCCGTCTACGAGCAGTACTTC | CASSLGTSGGAVYEQYF
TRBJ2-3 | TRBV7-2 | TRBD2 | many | TGTGCCAGCAGCTATATTCCTTGGAGCGGGGGCACAGATACGCAGTATTTT | CASSYIPWSGGTDTQYF
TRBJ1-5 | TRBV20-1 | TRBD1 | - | TGCAGTGTCGGGGGACAGGGCGCCCATCAGCCCCAGCATTTT | CSVGGQGAHQPQHF
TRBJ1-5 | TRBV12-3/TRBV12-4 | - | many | TGTGCCAGCAGTTCGACAGGTTTTGGCAATCAGCCCCAGCATTTT | CASSSTGFGNQPQHF
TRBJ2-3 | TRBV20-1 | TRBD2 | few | TGCAGTGCTTCCGGGACTACCAACACAGATACGCAGTATTTT | CSASGTTNTDTQYF
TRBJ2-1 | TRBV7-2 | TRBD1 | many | TGTGCCAGCAGCTCCGGACAGGGGGCAAATGAGCAGTTCTTC | CASSSGQGANEQFF
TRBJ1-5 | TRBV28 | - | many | TGTGCCAGCAGTTACGGAGATAGCAATCAGCCCCAGCATTTT | CASSYGDSNQPQHF
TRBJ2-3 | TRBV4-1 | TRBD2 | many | TGCGCCAGCTCTATCGGGGGGAGCACAGATACGCAGTATTTT | CASSIGGSTDTQYF
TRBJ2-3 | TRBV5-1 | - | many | TGCGCCAGCAGTCCCGGACTTTCCCTATCGCCCACAGATACGCAGTATTTT | CASSPGLSLSPTDTQYF
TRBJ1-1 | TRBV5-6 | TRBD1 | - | TGTGCCAGCAGCCAGACAGGGGTCGCTGAAGCTTTCTTT | CASSQTGVAEAFF
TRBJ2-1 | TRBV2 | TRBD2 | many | TGTGCCAGCAGTGAAGTTGGCGGCGGGGGGTACAATGAGCAGTTCTTC | CASSEVGGGGYNEQFF
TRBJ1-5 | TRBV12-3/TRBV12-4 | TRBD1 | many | TGTGCCAGCAGTTTCGGAGACAGGGGGCAGGGTCAGCCCCAGCATTTT | CASSFGDRGQGQPQHF